The clone carrying this T cell receptor beta chain showed up just once. There are 14 residues in the CDR3. The germline V gene has CDR1 SGHRS and CDR2 YFSETQ. V gave up 4 bases and J gave up 0 bases, with 10 bases separating them. This entry comes from a study of control samples from healthy donors and cancer patients. Assay used: immunoSEQ multiplex PCR; TCRdb lists only in-frame clones, some missing. The table has around 180,000 clones, approximately 86% seen once. The specimen sequenced was blood. This receptor was obtained from a woman aged 30 to 39 in good health. The chain recombines TRBV5-1 with TRBJ1-2, with D tentatively TRBD1 (6 bases). CDR3 amino acids: CASSTWTANYGYTF. Here the CDR3 DNA reads TGCGCCAGCAGCACATGGACAGCTAACTATGGCTACACCTTC.